These 23 T cell receptor beta chains share one sample of origin, sequenced in a study of blood T cell repertoires in COVID-19. Method: immunoSEQ multiplex PCR; TCRdb's copy keeps in-frame clones and lacks some. The sample holds 120,000 to 150,000 clones, around 83% seen once. Sequencing was performed on peripheral blood. The receptors stem from a woman in her forties or fifties in a cohort sampled during active or convalescent COVID-19.

The chain couples TRBV10-3 to TRBJ1-2; weak D call: TRBD1 (5 bases). V lost 7 bases to trimming and J lost 3 bases, with 12 bases between them. The CDR3 totals 13 residues. Germline lookup yields CDR1 ENHRY and CDR2 SYGVKD. Written as DNA, the CDR3 is TGTGCCATCATGAGGCAGGGTGACTATGGCTACACCTTC. Translated, it gives CAIMRQGDYGYTF.

CDR3 region: CASSRINGGTGGEQYF. CDR3 coding DNA: TGTGCCAGCAGCCGTATAAACGGGGGGACAGGCGGCGAGCAGTACTTC. This chain links TRBV7-6 with TRBJ2-7; the D gene is possibly TRBD1 (8 bases). This CDR3 is built from 16 residues. The germline gives CDR1 SGHVS, CDR2 FNYEAQ. Trimming removed 5 bases from V and 6 bases from J, with 23 bases in between.

The chain combines TRBV12-3 or TRBV12-4 with TRBJ1-5; TRBD1 is a possible D gene (5 bases). V lost 6 bases and J lost 4, with 10 bases in between. This CDR3 comprises 13 residues. CDR3 bases: TGTGCCAGCAGCGCCGGACAAAATCAGCCCCAGCATTTT. It encodes CASSAGQNQPQHF.

This chain uses TRBV5-6 with TRBJ2-5, with 13 bases matching TRBD2. Germline V lookup: CDR1 SGHDT, CDR2 YYEEEE. The CDR3 is 15 amino acids. Trimming removed 3 bases from V and 9 bases from J; junction bases left unmatched: 8. The CDR3 here is CASSWRTSGGVSQYF. CDR3 DNA: TGTGCCAGCAGCTGGAGGACTAGCGGGGGCGTTTCCCAGTACTTC. Looking up the rest from reference TRBV5-6 and TRBJ2-5 gives the full variable domain: DAGVTQSPTHLIKTRGQQVTLRCSPKSGHDTVSWYQQALGQGPQFIFQYYEEEERQRGNFPDRFSGHQFPNYSSELNVNALLLGDSALYLCASSWRTSGGVSQYFGPGTRLLVL.

The chain uses TRBV5-1 and TRBJ1-6, with no clear D. The CDR3 totals 14 residues. The V and J ends lost 2 bases and 7 bases respectively, with 10 bases between them. CDR1 and CDR2 (germline): SGHRS, YFSETQ. In DNA, the CDR3 is TGCGCCAGCAGCTTCGAGACTTGGAATTCACCCCTCCACTTT. Translated: CASSFETWNSPLHF. The variable domain in full, with the rest retrieved from reference TRBV5-1 and TRBJ1-6, is KAGVTQTPRYLIKTRGQQVTLSCSPISGHRSVSWYQQTPGQGLQFLFEYFSETQRNKGNFPGRFSGRQFSNSRSEMNVSTLELGDSALYLCASSFETWNSPLHFGNGTRLTVT.

Details on this clone: Relative to the germline gene, one junction end is altered; a read error may explain this. The chain recombines TRBV20-1 with TRBJ1-2; no definite D call. CDR1 DFQATT and CDR2 SNEGSKA come from the germline V gene (reference sequence). CDR3 length: 9 amino acids. This chain's CDR3 is CSANNGYTF. The DNA of the CDR3 is TGCAGTGCTAACAATGGCTACACCTTC.

This clone has a single count. The genes are TRBV5-1 and TRBJ1-3; possible D gene TRBD1, 6 bases. Germline lookup yields CDR1 SGHRS and CDR2 YFSETQ. The CDR3 sequence is 15 residues long. V lost 2 bases and J lost 4, with 13 bases in between. CDR3 nucleotide sequence: TGCGCCAGCAGCTTACAGGCAGGGGCAGGAAACACCATATATTTT. This codes for CASSLQAGAGNTIYF.

V and J are TRBV5-6 and TRBJ1-2; D may be TRBD1 (5 bases). Per germline, CDR1 SGHDT and CDR2 YYEEEE. This CDR3 is built from 13 residues. Trimming removed 0 bases from V and 7 bases from J, with 10 bases in between. CDR3 in amino acids: CASSLGTPVGYTF. The CDR3 DNA reads as TGTGCCAGCAGCTTGGGGACACCGGTTGGCTACACCTTC.

The rearrangement uses TRBV10-3 and TRBJ2-7; perhaps TRBD2 as D (6 bases). From germline, CDR1 is ENHRY and CDR2 SYGVKD. This CDR3 is built from 15 residues. With 2 bases removed from V and 1 base from J, the gap between germline ends came to 12 bases. CDR3 in amino acids: CAISEPGRPSYEQYF. The CDR3 bases are TGTGCCATCAGTGAGCCCGGGAGACCGTCCTACGAGCAGTACTTC.

The CDR3: CASSPRGGDRARGEQYF. CDR3 nucleotide sequence: TGCGCCAGCAGCCCCCGAGGAGGCGACAGGGCCCGCGGGGAGCAGTACTTC. The rearrangement uses TRBV5-1 and TRBJ2-7; the match to TRBD1 covers 7 bases. Germline lookup yields CDR1 SGHRS and CDR2 YFSETQ. The CDR3 is made up of 17 amino acids. The junction had 20 bases not matched to a gene; V was cut back by 4 bases and J by 7 bases.

The J gene is TRBJ1-1, the V gene TRBV7-9; 7 bases are a match to TRBD1. The ends lost 5 bases at V and 1 base at J; junction bases unmatched: 4. Germline V gene data show CDR1 as SEHNR and CDR2 as FQNEAQ (reference sequence). CDR3 size: 14 residues. The CDR3 DNA reads as TGTGCCAGCAGCCCCAGACAGGGGAACACTGAAGCTTTCTTT. Protein: CASSPRQGNTEAFF.

The chain has TRBV5-6 and TRBJ1-3, with a tentative D call TRBD1 (5 bases). CDR1 is SGHDT and CDR2 is YYEEEE in the germline V gene. The CDR3 totals 17 residues. V dropped 0 bases and J dropped 1 base, with 14 bases sitting between them. The CDR3 sequence is CASSLEGGHLSGNTIYF. As DNA, the CDR3 is TGTGCCAGCAGCTTGGAGGGCGGACACCTATCTGGAAACACCATATATTTT.

The chain is built from TRBV28 and TRBJ1-2; weak D call: TRBD1 (6 bases). With 4 bases removed from V and 4 bases from J, the gap between germline ends came to 10 bases. CDR3 length: 13 residues. CDR1 and CDR2 (germline): MDHEN, SYDVKM. CDR3 bases: TGTGCCAGCAGTTCGACAGGACCCTATGGCTACACCTTC. Translating gives CASSSTGPYGYTF.

The chain uses TRBV9 and TRBJ1-6; 7 nucleotides align to TRBD1. V lost 3 bases, J lost 0 bases, and 3 bases stayed unmatched. This CDR3 is built from 16 residues. Germline lookup yields CDR1 SGDLS and CDR2 YYNGEE. CDR3 DNA sequence: TGTGCCAGCAGCGCGAGGGACAGCTCCTATAATTCACCCCTCCACTTT. Translated, it gives CASSARDSSYNSPLHF.

This chain joins TRBV5-5 and TRBJ2-5; 9 positions match TRBD2. The CDR3 runs to 18 residues. Germline CDR1 SGHKS, CDR2 YYEKEE (reference sequence). Trimming removed 1 base from V and 7 bases from J; junction bases left unmatched: 17. The DNA of the CDR3 is TGTGCCAGCAGCTTGTCCCGCGGGGGGGCCTTGGGGTTGGTGACCCAGTACTTC. Protein: CASSLSRGGALGLVTQYF. Full variable domain (rest looked up from reference TRBV5-5 and TRBJ2-5): DAGVTQSPTHLIKTRGQQVTLRCSPISGHKSVSWYQQVLGQGPQFIFQYYEKEERGRGNFPDRFSARQFPNYSSELNVNALLLGDSALYLCASSLSRGGALGLVTQYFGPGTRLLVL.

The chain uses TRBV3-1 (or the pseudogene TRBV3-2) and TRBJ1-6; TRBD1 aligns across 7 bases. This CDR3 has 15 residues. The germline CDR1 and CDR2 sequences are LGHDT and YNNKEL (reference sequence). Trimming removed 6 bases from V and 0 bases from J; junction bases left unmatched: 2. CDR3 in DNA: TGTGCCAGCAGGACAGGGAGCTCCTATAATTCACCCCTCCACTTT. This codes for CASRTGSSYNSPLHF.

This clone was observed a handful of times. The CDR3: CASSPSGGVYNEQFF. As DNA, the CDR3 is TGTGCCAGCTCCCCAAGCGGGGGGGTATACAATGAGCAGTTCTTC. This chain joins TRBV6-5 and TRBJ2-1; 10 nucleotides match TRBD2. The CDR3 contains 15 residues. J lost 4 bases, V lost 8 bases, and 8 bases had no gene match. Germline lookup yields CDR1 MNHEY and CDR2 SVGAGI.

This clone was seen just once. The V call is TRBV19, the J call TRBJ1-1; 9 nucleotides line up with TRBD1. The CDR3 length is 14 residues. The ends lost 7 bases at V and 4 bases at J; junction bases unmatched: 7. The germline gives CDR1 LNHDA, CDR2 SQIVND (reference sequence). The DNA of the CDR3 is TGTGCCAGTAATAAACAGGGGGCGAGCACTGAAGCTTTCTTT. Translation gives CASNKQGASTEAFF. Full variable domain (outside the CDR3, taken from reference TRBV19 and TRBJ1-1): DGGITQSPKYLFRKEGQNVTLSCEQNLNHDAMYWYRQDPGQGLRLIYYSQIVNDFQKGDIAEGYSVSREKKESFPLTVTSAQKNPTAFYLCASNKQGASTEAFFGQGTRLTVV.

J is TRBJ1-2 and V is TRBV5-1, with TRBD1 matching over 7 bases. The CDR3 extends over 13 amino acids. The trim removed 4 bases at V and 7 bases at J, leaving 7 bases unmatched. Germline CDR1 SGHRS, CDR2 YFSETQ. CDR3 region: CASSSTGVTGYTF. In DNA form, the CDR3 reads TGCGCCAGCAGCAGCACAGGGGTGACTGGCTACACCTTC.

The chain couples TRBV7-2 to TRBJ2-2; D not certain. The CDR3 spans 14 residues. CDR1 and CDR2 (germline): SGHTA, FQGNSA. V gave up 0 bases and J gave up 5 bases, with 7 bases separating them. CDR3 DNA sequence: TGTGCCAGCAGCTTAGCGCTGAGGACCGGGGAGCTGTTTTTT. Translation: CASSLALRTGELFF.

This rearrangement joins TRBV6-5 to TRBJ1-1; no reliable D call. Germline CDR1 and CDR2: MNHEY and SVGAGI. CDR3 size: 12 residues. V was clipped by 11 bases and J by 5 bases, with 15 bases between them. The CDR3 DNA reads as TGTGCCGTCGGAGGCCTGGGGACTGAAGCTTTCTTT. Translated, it gives CAVGGLGTEAFF.

This clone turned up a few times. The chain has TRBV19 and TRBJ2-2; perhaps TRBD1 as D (6 bases). Trimming removed 5 bases at V and 5 bases at J, with 12 bases between. The CDR3 totals 14 residues. The germline CDR1 and CDR2 sequences are LNHDA and SQIVND (reference sequence). DNA of the CDR3: TGTGCCAGTAGTTCTACAGGGTATACCGGGGAGCTGTTTTTT. Translating gives CASSSTGYTGELFF.

The table lists this clone with many counts. One end of the junction varies from germline; a read error may be responsible. The chain has TRBV2 and TRBJ2-7, with 8 bases that match TRBD1. CDR3 length equals 17 residues. Germline V CDR1 and CDR2: SNHLY, FYNNEI. CDR3 residues: CASSAQPGTGVSHEQYF. CDR3 nucleotides: TGTGCCAGCAGTGCTCAACCCGGGACAGGTGTCTCCCACGAGCAGTACTTC. Variable domain in full (rest from reference TRBV2 and TRBJ2-7): EPEVTQTPSHQVTQMGQEVILRCVPISNHLYFYWYRQILGQKVEFLVSFYNNEISEKSEIFDDQFSVERPDGSNFTLKIRSTKLEDSAMYFCASSAQPGTGVSHEQYFGPGTRLTVT.